The 23 T cell receptor beta chains reported below all come from one sample, sequenced in a study of identifying expanded T cells in peripheral blood. Sequencing was performed with immunoSEQ multiplex PCR; in TCRdb, only in-frame clones are kept and a portion is missing. The sample shows tens of thousands of clones, about nine tenths of them seen only once. Material for sequencing was blood. The receptors come from a person aged 18 to 69 in good health.

The chain carries TRBV7-7 and TRBJ2-5, with TRBD2 matching over 14 bases. V dropped 1 base and J dropped 4; count of bases not matched to a gene: 5. The CDR3 extends over 17 amino acids. The germline V gene has CDR1 SSHAT and CDR2 FNYEAQ (reference sequence). The CDR3 DNA is TGTGCCAGCAGCTTAGGTCCTGGACTAGCGGGAGGAGAGACCCAGTACTTC. Translating it yields CASSLGPGLAGGETQYF. Filled out from reference TRBV7-7 and TRBJ2-5, the complete variable domain reads GAGVSQSPRYKVTKRGQDVTLRCDPISSHATLYWYQQALGQGPEFLTYFNYEAQPDKSGLPSDRFSAERPEGSISTLTIQRTEQRDSAMYRCASSLGPGLAGGETQYFGPGTRLLVL.

The chain combines TRBV6-4 with TRBJ1-6; tentative D call: TRBD1 (6 bases). This CDR3 region has 15 residues. From germline, CDR1 is MRHNA and CDR2 SNTAGT. With 3 bases removed from V and 9 bases from J, the gap between germline ends came to 15 bases. CDR3 amino acids: CASSESAGESSPLHF. CDR3 DNA: TGTGCCAGCAGTGAATCGGCAGGGGAGAGTTCACCCCTCCACTTT.

This rearrangement joins TRBV5-6 to TRBJ2-5, with 12 bases lining up with TRBD2. After removal of 4 bases from V and 1 base from J, the junction contained 8 bases not matched to a gene. Germline V CDR1 and CDR2: SGHDT, YYEEEE. The CDR3 totals 17 residues. The CDR3 protein is CASSPGLAGLAQETQYF. CDR3 nucleotide sequence: TGTGCCAGCAGCCCGGGACTAGCGGGCTTAGCCCAAGAGACCCAGTACTTC.

The chain recombines TRBV7-3 with TRBJ2-2, with TRBD1 identical over 9 bases. Germline loops: CDR1 SGHTA, CDR2 FQGTGA. V lost 5 bases, J lost 4 bases, and 2 bases stayed unmatched. The CDR3 has 14 amino acids. The CDR3 region is CASSVDRGTGELFF. The CDR3 region has the DNA TGTGCCAGCAGCGTGGACAGGGGCACCGGGGAGCTGTTTTTT.

This chain links TRBV30 with TRBJ1-6; D is undetermined. Trimming removed 2 bases at V and 4 bases at J, with 6 bases between. The CDR3 runs to 13 residues. The germline CDR1 and CDR2 sequences are GTSNPN and SVGIG (reference sequence). The CDR3 nucleotides read TGTGCCTGGAGTTCGGGGTATAATTCACCCCTCCACTTT. It specifies CAWSSGYNSPLHF.

The chain's CDR3 is CASSPGQGNEQFF. The CDR3 nucleotides are TGTGCCAGCTCACCGGGACAGGGCAATGAGCAGTTCTTC. The chain couples TRBV18 to TRBJ2-1, with 9 bases identical to TRBD1. Germline loops: CDR1 KGHSH, CDR2 LQKENI. V was pared by 3 bases and J by 6 bases, with 0 bases of the junction left unmatched. This CDR3 comprises 13 residues. The variable domain in full, completed from reference TRBV18 and TRBJ2-1, reads NAGVMQNPRHLVRRRGQEARLRCSPMKGHSHVYWYRQLPEEGLKFMVYLQKENIIDESGMPKERFSAEFPKEGPSILRIQQVVRGDSAAYFCASSPGQGNEQFFGPGTRLTVL.

The J gene is TRBJ1-5, the V gene TRBV7-8; 9 nucleotides match TRBD1. From germline, CDR1 is SGHVS and CDR2 FQNEAQ. This CDR3 contains 15 residues. V trimming: 7 bases; J trimming: 7 bases; junction bases outside the gene matches: 11. DNA for the CDR3: TGTGCCAGCACCGGGGACAGGGCGCTCGACCAGCCCCAGCATTTT. Translating it yields CASTGDRALDQPQHF.

This clone has only one observation. The gene calls are TRBV4-1 and TRBJ1-3, with 8 bases aligning to TRBD1. V trimming: 2 bases; J trimming: 8 bases; junction bases outside the gene matches: 5. Germline V CDR1 and CDR2: MGHRA, YSYEKL. There are 14 residues in the CDR3. The CDR3 sequence: CASSQQGAVDTIYF. The CDR3 nucleotides read TGCGCCAGCAGCCAACAGGGGGCGGTTGACACCATATATTTT.

V gene TRBV18 combines with J gene TRBJ2-5, with 11 bases aligning to TRBD2. Germline trimming cut 5 bases from V and 5 bases from J; bases unmatched to any gene: 10. CDR1 is KGHSH and CDR2 is LQKENI in the germline V gene. The CDR3 runs to 16 residues. The CDR3 spells CASSSLPTSGTETQYF. The CDR3 nucleotides read TGTGCCAGCTCATCCCTCCCGACTAGCGGGACTGAGACCCAGTACTTC.

V and J are TRBV2 and TRBJ1-4; maybe TRBD1 (5 bases). CDR1 and CDR2 from the germline V gene are SNHLY and FYNNEI. The CDR3 is 15 residues long. Trimming took off 11 bases at V and 2 bases at J, with 18 bases between the two ends. The CDR3 here is CASCWGRGTNEKLFF. The CDR3 DNA follows: TGTGCCTCCTGTTGGGGCCGAGGGACTAATGAAAAACTGTTTTTT.

This rearrangement joins TRBV27 to TRBJ2-3, with 8 bases matching TRBD1. Germline CDR1 is MNHEY and CDR2 is SMNVEV (reference sequence). Unmatched junction bases numbered 3, after V lost 7 bases and J lost 3 bases. The CDR3 runs 13 residues. CDR3 region: CASIRQGTDTQYF. The CDR3 nucleotides read TGTGCCAGCATCCGACAGGGGACAGATACGCAGTATTTT.

This sequence joins TRBV6-4 and TRBJ2-1; D gene uncertain. The germline CDR1 and CDR2 sequences are MRHNA and SNTAGT. CDR3 size: 17 residues. V gave up 2 bases and J gave up 9 bases, with 23 bases separating them. CDR3 coding DNA: TGTGCCAGCAGTGACAAGGCCGCCACCGGAGAAGTCGGTGAGCAGTTCTTC. Residues: CASSDKAATGEVGEQFF.

The chain has TRBV10-1 and TRBJ2-1, with D uncertain. Germline lookup yields CDR1 WNHNN and CDR2 SYGVQD (reference sequence). This CDR3 has 14 amino acids. Trimming shortened V by 4 bases and J by 1 base, and 8 bases separated the two germline ends. The DNA for the CDR3 is TGCGCCAGCAGTGGTGTTGGGTCCTACAATGAGCAGTTCTTC. It specifies CASSGVGSYNEQFF.

The gene calls are TRBV6-4 and TRBJ2-1, with no clear D. Trimming removed 0 bases at V and 2 bases at J, with 8 bases between. The CDR3 spans 15 residues. The germline gives CDR1 MRHNA, CDR2 SNTAGT. CDR3 sequence reads: CASSDSNVPYNEQFF. CDR3 nucleotides: TGTGCCAGCAGTGACTCGAATGTTCCCTACAATGAGCAGTTCTTC.

The CDR3 sequence is CSVDRGTYEQYF. Written as DNA, the CDR3 is TGCAGCGTGGACAGGGGAACCTACGAGCAGTACTTC. This rearrangement joins TRBV29-1 to TRBJ2-7; TRBD1 matches 9 bases. This CDR3 has 12 residues. The ends lost 6 bases at V and 2 bases at J; junction bases unmatched: 2. The germline V gene has CDR1 SQVTM and CDR2 ANQGSEA.

V and J are TRBV28 and TRBJ2-2; the match to TRBD2 covers 11 bases. Trimming took 3 bases from V and 9 from J; bases not matched to a gene: 9. The CDR3 is made up of 16 amino acids. Germline V gives CDR1 MDHEN, CDR2 SYDVKM. CDR3 nucleotides: TGTGCCAGCAGTTTCCCCACTAGCGGGAGATCGAGGGAGCTGTTTTTT. Its translation is CASSFPTSGRSRELFF.

The chain has TRBV5-1 and TRBJ2-1, with 9 bases fitting TRBD1. Germline V gene data show CDR1 as SGHRS and CDR2 as YFSETQ. V dropped 3 bases and J dropped 7; count of bases not matched to a gene: 5. The CDR3 is made up of 14 amino acids. The CDR3 region is CASSSRDRVNEQFF. The CDR3, as DNA: TGCGCCAGCAGCTCCCGGGACAGGGTTAATGAGCAGTTCTTC.

The chain uses TRBV30 and TRBJ2-1, with TRBD1 as a possible D gene (5 bases). V lost 2 bases to trimming and J lost 6 bases, with 8 bases between them. Looked up from germline, CDR1 is GTSNPN and CDR2 is SVGIG (reference sequence). CDR3 length: 12 amino acids. The CDR3, as DNA: TGTGCCTGGAGTCAAGGGGTCAATGAGCAGTTCTTC. Protein sequence: CAWSQGVNEQFF.

The genes are TRBV6-4 and TRBJ1-1; no firm D call. V was clipped by 6 bases and J by 0 bases, with 14 bases between them. CDR1 and CDR2 (germline): MRHNA, SNTAGT. The CDR3 covers 15 residues. The CDR3 nucleotides are TGTGCCAGCAGGCCCAACAGCTTCATGAACACTGAAGCTTTCTTT. Its translation: CASRPNSFMNTEAFF.

V is TRBV2 and J is TRBJ1-6; possible D gene TRBD1, 5 bases. In germline, CDR1 is SNHLY, CDR2 FYNNEI. This CDR3 has 15 amino acids. V lost 7 bases and J 7 bases, leaving 17 bases between the germline ends. The chain's CDR3 is CASTPQGTGNSPLHF. In DNA, the CDR3 is TGTGCCAGCACCCCCCAGGGAACGGGGAATTCACCCCTCCACTTT.

The sample holds a few counts of this clone. The gene calls are TRBV20-1 and TRBJ2-7; tentatively, D is TRBD1 or TRBD2 (6 bases each). This CDR3 region has 11 residues. Looked up from germline, CDR1 is DFQATT and CDR2 is SNEGSKA (reference sequence). V was shortened by 4 bases and J by 6 bases, with 10 bases between the two germline ends. The CDR3 reads CSAKGGPEQYF. The CDR3 nucleotides are TGCAGTGCTAAAGGGGGGCCCGAGCAGTACTTC.

V is TRBV6-4 and J is TRBJ2-1; the D call may be TRBD1 or TRBD2 (7 bases each). Trimming stripped 6 bases from V and 8 bases from J, with 17 bases between. CDR3 length: 14 amino acids. Germline CDR1 and CDR2: MRHNA and SNTAGT. In nucleotides, the CDR3 is TGTGCCAGCAGCAGTACAGGGGAGGGCGATGAGCAGTTCTTC. Residues: CASSSTGEGDEQFF.

V gene TRBV30 combines with J gene TRBJ2-5; 7 positions agree with TRBD2. The CDR3 spans 14 residues. The trim removed 5 bases at V and 1 base at J, leaving 7 bases unmatched. Germline loops: CDR1 GTSNPN, CDR2 SVGIG (reference sequence). The CDR3 DNA sequence: TGTGCCTGGTCCAAACGGGGGGTCCAAGAGACCCAGTACTTC. Its protein is CAWSKRGVQETQYF.